The entry below gives a single TCR beta chain sequence along with its context. The target antigen is unknown. It was 5'RACE with constant-segment primers that produced the TCR alpha and TCR beta cDNA libraries, which carried sample barcodes and UMIs. TCRdb processed the 5' RACE reads anew with MiXCR; each CDR3 protein has one entry. This sample has around 320,000 distinct CDR3 sequences; approximately 20% occur once, and the top ten carry around 21%. Trimming shortened V by 0 bases and J by 5 bases, and 12 bases separated the two germline ends. The CDR3 sequence is 14 residues long. Germline lookup yields CDR1 SGHRS and CDR2 YFSETQ. The data derive from a study of T-cell memory formation after mild COVID-19. Study-wide findings and caveats: Researchers report contracting CD4+ clones mostly in CM and EM, with CD8+ clones in EMRA. The finding that pre-infection memory included some responding clones suggested that cross-reactive memory joined. From day 15 to 85, contracting clones were balanced between CD4 and CD8, whereas later expanders leaned toward CD4+.

This clonotype was sampled from a man aged 18 to 35 who had mild COVID-19 (a few samples of this study predate the infection). Cell type and time point are not known. The chain employs TRBV5-1 and TRBJ2-7; D gene unclear. Sequenced material: PBMCs or a T cell subset sorted from them (not recorded which). DNA of the CDR3: TGCGCCAGCAGCTTGGATTCGACGGCTCACGAGCAGTACTTC. Amino acid sequence: CASSLDSTAHEQYF. Complete variable domain (other parts from reference TRBV5-1 and TRBJ2-7): KAGVTQTPRYLIKTRGQQVTLSCSPISGHRSVSWYQQTPGQGLQFLFEYFSETQRNKGNFPGRFSGRQFSNSRSEMNVSTLELGDSALYLCASSLDSTAHEQYFGPGTRLTVT.